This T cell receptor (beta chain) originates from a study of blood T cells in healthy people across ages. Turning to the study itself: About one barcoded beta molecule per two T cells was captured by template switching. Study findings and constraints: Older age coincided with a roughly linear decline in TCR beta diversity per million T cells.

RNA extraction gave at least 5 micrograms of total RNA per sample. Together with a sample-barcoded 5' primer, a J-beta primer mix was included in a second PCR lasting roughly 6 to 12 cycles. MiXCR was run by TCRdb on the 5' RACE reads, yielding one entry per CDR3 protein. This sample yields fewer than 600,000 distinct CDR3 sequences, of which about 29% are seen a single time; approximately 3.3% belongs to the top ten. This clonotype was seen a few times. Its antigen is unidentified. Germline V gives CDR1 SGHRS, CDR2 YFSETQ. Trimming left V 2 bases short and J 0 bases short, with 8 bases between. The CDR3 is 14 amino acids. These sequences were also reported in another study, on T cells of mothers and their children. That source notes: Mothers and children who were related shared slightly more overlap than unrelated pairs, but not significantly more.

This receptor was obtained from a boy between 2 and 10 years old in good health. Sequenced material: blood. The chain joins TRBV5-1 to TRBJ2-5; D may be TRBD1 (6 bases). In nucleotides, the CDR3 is TGCGCCAGCAGCTTTGGGACAAACCAAGAGACCCAGTACTTC. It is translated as CASSFGTNQETQYF.